Below are 18 T cell receptor beta chains sequenced from a single sample in a study of identical twins. TCRdb reprocessed the 5' RACE reads with MiXCR, giving one entry per CDR3 protein. The sample contains 690,000 or so distinct CDR3 sequences, 8.6% of which appear only once. The same sample was also studied in work on yellow fever vaccine responses in identical twins.

Sequencing was performed on PBMCs. The receptors originated from a woman aged 18-30 years in good health.

The genes are TRBV28 and TRBJ2-7; D gene unclear. Trimming left V 5 bases short and J 5 bases short, with 7 bases between. CDR3 length: 11 residues. Germline V CDR1 and CDR2: MDHEN, SYDVKM. In DNA, the CDR3 is TGTGCCAGCAGTCCACGAAACGAGCAGTACTTC. Translated, it gives CASSPRNEQYF.

V gene TRBV7-9 combines with J gene TRBJ2-7, with 7 positions matching TRBD1. This CDR3 is built from 17 residues. The V gene's germline CDR1 is SEHNR and CDR2 FQNEAQ (reference sequence). V was clipped by 5 bases and J by 0 bases; unmatched bases: 13. The CDR3 nucleotides are TGTGCCAGCAGCCCGACGGGCCCGGGACAGACCTCCTACGAGCAGTACTTC. Residues: CASSPTGPGQTSYEQYF.

The chain employs TRBV7-3 and TRBJ2-6; maybe TRBD1 (5 bases). Germline CDR1 is SGHTA and CDR2 is FQGTGA. CDR3 length: 14 amino acids. The ends were cut back, 1 base at V and 8 bases at J, with 9 bases in the middle. The CDR3 here is CASSLSRTTNVLTF. In DNA, the CDR3 is TGTGCCAGCAGCTTAAGCCGGACAACCAACGTCCTGACTTTC.

The chain couples TRBV7-2 to TRBJ2-7, with D unclear. The V and J ends lost 1 base and 6 bases respectively, with 7 bases between them. Germline CDR1 SGHTA, CDR2 FQGNSA. The CDR3 length is 12 residues. CDR3 amino acids: CASSLVLREQYF. The CDR3 nucleotides are TGTGCCAGCAGCTTAGTGTTACGCGAGCAGTACTTC.

This clonotype was found many times. This chain joins TRBV12-3 or TRBV12-4 and TRBJ2-5; no reliable D call. V gave up 6 bases and J gave up 6 bases, with 11 bases separating them. CDR3 length: 12 residues. CDR3 protein: CASSRAQQTQYF. In DNA form, the CDR3 reads TGTGCCAGCAGCCGGGCTCAGCAGACCCAGTACTTC.

This clonotype was recorded a few times. The genes are TRBV5-1 and TRBJ2-1, with 7 nucleotides matching TRBD2. This CDR3 has 16 residues. V gave up 4 bases and J gave up 4 bases; unmatched junction bases: 11. Per germline, CDR1 SGHRS and CDR2 YFSETQ. CDR3 sequence: CASSIYGASGYNEQFF. Here the CDR3 DNA reads TGCGCCAGCAGCATATATGGGGCTAGCGGTTACAATGAGCAGTTCTTC.

The chain employs TRBV7-9 and TRBJ2-3; the D call may be TRBD1 or TRBD2 (6 bases each). Germline V gives CDR1 SEHNR, CDR2 FQNEAQ (reference sequence). V lost 7 bases to trimming and J lost 6 bases, with 20 bases between them. This CDR3 has 15 amino acids. The CDR3 sequence is CASTLGGPPVDTQYF. The CDR3 bases are TGTGCCAGCACCCTTGGGGGGCCCCCCGTGGATACGCAGTATTTT.

The V call is TRBV7-2, the J call TRBJ2-7; D might be TRBD2 (5 bases). The germline CDR1 and CDR2 sequences are SGHTA and FQGNSA. The CDR3 has 15 residues. V was clipped by 1 base and J by 3 bases, with 13 bases between them. The DNA for the CDR3 is TGTGCCAGCAGCTTAGAGGACTTAGTGTACTACGAGCAGTACTTC. Its protein is CASSLEDLVYYEQYF.

The chain couples TRBV25-1 to TRBJ2-1, with 8 bases aligning to TRBD1. Trimming cost V 1 base and J 8 bases; bases outside gene matches: 4. This CDR3 spans 14 amino acids. The germline V gene has CDR1 MGHDK and CDR2 SYGVNS. Written as DNA, the CDR3 is TGTGCCAGCAGTGAATGGACAGGGATCCATGAGCAGTTCTTC. It yields the protein CASSEWTGIHEQFF. The full variable domain, completed using reference TRBV25-1 and TRBJ2-1, is EADIYQTPRYLVIGTGKKITLECSQTMGHDKMYWYQQDPGMELHLIHYSYGVNSTEKGDLSSESTVSRIRTEHFPLTLESARPSHTSQYLCASSEWTGIHEQFFGPGTRLTVL.

The genes are TRBV28 and TRBJ2-3; the D gene is possibly TRBD2 (6 bases). This CDR3 contains 16 residues. V gave up 6 bases and J gave up 1 base, with 17 bases separating them. Germline V CDR1 and CDR2: MDHEN, SYDVKM. This CDR3 is CASSGGTSWRTDTQYF. The CDR3, as DNA: TGTGCCAGCAGCGGTGGGACTTCGTGGCGCACAGATACGCAGTATTTT. Full variable domain (rest looked up from reference TRBV28 and TRBJ2-3): DVKVTQSSRYLVKRTGEKVFLECVQDMDHENMFWYRQDPGLGLRLIYFSYDVKMKEKGDIPEGYSVSREKKERFSLILESASTNQTSMYLCASSGGTSWRTDTQYFGPGTRLTVL.

This clonotype was seen a handful of times. CDR3 sequence (DNA): TGTGCCAGCAGCTTCCTCGGACGGAGTAAAGAGACCCAGTACTTC. Protein sequence: CASSFLGRSKETQYF. V usage is TRBV5-6 and J usage is TRBJ2-5; D unclear. Germline V CDR1 and CDR2: SGHDT, YYEEEE. With 2 bases removed from V and 3 bases from J, the gap between germline ends came to 14 bases. This CDR3 has 15 residues.

V is TRBV7-2 and J is TRBJ1-6, with no clear D. The CDR3 covers 14 residues. Germline values: CDR1 SGHTA, CDR2 FQGNSA. V was cut by 5 bases and J by 9 bases, with 14 bases left in between. The CDR3 DNA is TGTGCCAGCAGCGCCCGATACTACACTTCACCCCTCCACTTT. Translating gives CASSARYYTSPLHF.

The chain links TRBV12-3 or TRBV12-4 to TRBJ2-7, with TRBD2 as a possible D gene (6 bases). This CDR3 comprises 13 residues. Trimming left V 8 bases short and J 6 bases short, with 17 bases between. This CDR3 reads CASVQELRGEQYF. The CDR3 region has the DNA TGTGCCAGCGTCCAGGAGTTGCGGGGCGAGCAGTACTTC.

The rearrangement uses TRBV12-3 or TRBV12-4 and TRBJ2-7, with TRBD1 matching 9 bases. The CDR3 totals 16 residues. Trimming removed 0 bases from V and 2 bases from J; junction bases left unmatched: 5. CDR3 residues: CASSLATGTGPYEQYF. DNA of the CDR3: TGTGCCAGCAGTTTAGCGACCGGGACAGGGCCCTACGAGCAGTACTTC.

This clonotype was seen many times. The chain combines TRBV4-1 with TRBJ1-1; D is possibly TRBD1 (6 bases). V was clipped by 6 bases and J by 2 bases, with 13 bases between them. The length of the CDR3 is 14 residues. Germline assignment: CDR1 MGHRA and CDR2 YSYEKL. DNA of the CDR3: TGCGCCAGCAGGGGACACCTCAAAAACACTGAAGCTTTCTTT. Amino acids: CASRGHLKNTEAFF.

In regard to this clonotype: A junction end diverges from the germline sequence, so it may reflect a read error. This chain uses TRBV6-1 with TRBJ2-5; D unclear. This CDR3 comprises 15 residues. Germline CDR1 and CDR2: MNHNS and SASEGT. CDR3 region: CASSQASAAQEPQYF. The CDR3 DNA reads TGTGCCAGCAGTCAGGCCTCGGCAGCCCAAGAGCCCCAGTACTTC.

V gene TRBV29-1 combines with J gene TRBJ1-1; 9 bases align to TRBD1. Germline values: CDR1 SQVTM, CDR2 ANQGSEA. J was trimmed by 4 bases and V by 4 bases; bases with no gene match: 1. The CDR3 sequence is 12 residues long. The CDR3 loop reads CSVGDRATEAFF. The CDR3 DNA follows: TGCAGCGTTGGGGACAGGGCCACTGAAGCTTTCTTT.

This clonotype was seen only a few times. The chain employs TRBV20-1 and TRBJ2-4, with D maybe TRBD1 (5 bases). Deletions cut 3 bases from V and 7 bases from J, with 13 bases between. Germline values: CDR1 DFQATT, CDR2 SNEGSKA (reference sequence). CDR3 length: 13 residues. Here the CDR3 reads CSASGQGKNIQYF. CDR3 sequence (DNA): TGCAGTGCTAGCGGCCAGGGAAAGAACATTCAGTACTTC.